Listed below are T cell receptor beta chains from one sample, sequenced in a study of blood T cell repertoires in COVID-19. Measured with immunoSEQ multiplex PCR; TCRdb has only the in-frame clones, and not every one. This repertoire shows under 150,000 clones, around 81% found once; its top ten account for nearly 3%. The specimen was peripheral blood. The receptors shown here come from a woman in her thirties or forties with active or convalescent COVID-19. The conserved cysteine and the conserved F or W are not part of the CDR3 here.

len: 14
v_gene: TRBV6-5
j_gene: TRBJ2-1
CDR3aa: ASSYVLAGGPHEQF

len: 14
v_gene: TRBV28
j_gene: TRBJ1-6
CDR3aa: ASSLGRAGGNSPLH

len: 12
v_gene: TRBV19
j_gene: TRBJ1-2
CDR3aa: ASSLTRQGRGYT

len: 10
v_gene: TRBV19
j_gene: TRBJ1-1
CDR3aa: ASDAGSTEAF

len: 11
v_gene: TRBV30
j_gene: TRBJ1-1
CDR3aa: AWSRTGKTEAF

len: 12
v_gene: TRBV5-1
j_gene: TRBJ2-7
CDR3aa: ASSLERQTYEQY

len: 14
v_gene: TRBV6-5
j_gene: TRBJ1-2
CDR3aa: ASSYRGDRALAYYT

len: 13
v_gene: TRBV9
j_gene: TRBJ1-5
CDR3aa: ASSLTGNSNQPQH

len: 15
v_gene: TRBV6-2/TRBV6-3
j_gene: TRBJ1-2
CDR3aa: ASSYLPRAGGTYGYT

len: 12
v_gene: TRBV6-5
j_gene: TRBJ1-2
CDR3aa: ASTPNVLNYGYT

len: 12
v_gene: TRBV27
j_gene: TRBJ2-7
CDR3aa: ASGSRSGGNEQY

len: 13
v_gene: TRBV27
j_gene: TRBJ2-7
CDR3aa: ASSLLGGLRNEQY

len: 12
v_gene: TRBV6-5
j_gene: TRBJ1-1
CDR3aa: ASTTGGPNTEAF

len: 16
v_gene: TRBV28
j_gene: TRBJ2-2
CDR3aa: ASSLGGLTSGISGELF

len: 11
v_gene: TRBV12-3/TRBV12-4
j_gene: TRBJ1-2
CDR3aa: ASSPGSTYGYT

len: 13
v_gene: TRBV3-1/TRBV3-2
j_gene: TRBJ1-6
CDR3aa: ASSHRTATNSPLH

len: 12
v_gene: TRBV6-5
j_gene: TRBJ1-3
CDR3aa: ASRQGLGGNTIY

len: 10
v_gene: TRBV6-2/TRBV6-3
j_gene: TRBJ2-5
CDR3aa: ASSRQQETQY

len: 11
v_gene: TRBV28
j_gene: TRBJ2-2
CDR3aa: ASSPANTGELF

len: 10
v_gene: TRBV28
j_gene: TRBJ1-2
CDR3aa: ASSPSNYGYT

len: 13
v_gene: TRBV18
j_gene: TRBJ2-7
CDR3aa: ASSPGRINTYEQY

len: 11
v_gene: TRBV7-9
j_gene: TRBJ1-5
CDR3aa: ATTNRTGQPQH

len: 14
v_gene: TRBV7-2
j_gene: TRBJ1-3
CDR3aa: ASSSQRTISGNTIY

len: 16
v_gene: TRBV19
j_gene: TRBJ1-4
CDR3aa: ASTDRGAGGATNEKLF

len: 13
v_gene: TRBV27
j_gene: TRBJ2-7
CDR3aa: ASSFTGGASYEQY

len: 14
v_gene: TRBV7-2
j_gene: TRBJ2-1
CDR3aa: ASSLGTSGAYNEQF

len: 10
v_gene: TRBV4-1
j_gene: TRBJ1-3
CDR3aa: ASSQEYGTIY

len: 11
v_gene: TRBV12-3/TRBV12-4
j_gene: TRBJ1-1
CDR3aa: ASSLTGLNEAF

len: 16
v_gene: TRBV9
j_gene: TRBJ2-3
CDR3aa: ASSVDGTSGDFADTQY

len: 13
v_gene: TRBV4-1
j_gene: TRBJ1-6
CDR3aa: ASSQGSQGNSPLH

len: 13
v_gene: TRBV28
j_gene: TRBJ1-3
CDR3aa: ASSIAGAGGNTIY

len: 15
v_gene: TRBV21-1
j_gene: TRBJ2-7
CDR3aa: ASSKGGQGQGSYEQY

len: 13
v_gene: TRBV19
j_gene: TRBJ1-5
CDR3aa: ASSTAGDSNQPQH

len: 9
v_gene: TRBV28
j_gene: TRBJ2-5
CDR3aa: ASSLRETQY

len: 13
v_gene: TRBV27
j_gene: TRBJ2-7
CDR3aa: ASIRTGGGFYEQY

len: 12
v_gene: TRBV6-5
j_gene: TRBJ1-2
CDR3aa: ASSPRQGGYGYT

len: 12
v_gene: TRBV29-1
j_gene: TRBJ1-2
CDR3aa: SVAGDRGHYGYT

len: 12
v_gene: TRBV19
j_gene: TRBJ1-6
CDR3aa: ASSIGQVRTPLH

len: 14
v_gene: TRBV6-4
j_gene: TRBJ2-3
CDR3aa: ASSDRDSPSTDTQY

len: 10
v_gene: TRBV29-1
j_gene: TRBJ2-7
CDR3aa: SVGQGRAEQY

len: 10
v_gene: TRBV29-1
j_gene: TRBJ1-1
CDR3aa: SVGTGLTEAF

len: 13
v_gene: TRBV6-5
j_gene: TRBJ2-1
CDR3aa: ASKWTSGKRNEQF

len: 11
v_gene: TRBV2
j_gene: TRBJ1-2
CDR3aa: ASRSGGPYGYT

len: 13
v_gene: TRBV6-5
j_gene: TRBJ2-7
CDR3aa: ASSYKRGRSYEQY

len: 11
v_gene: TRBV5-1
j_gene: TRBJ1-4
CDR3aa: ASSFPGSEKLF

len: 13
v_gene: TRBV28
j_gene: TRBJ1-6
CDR3aa: ASSSPTGGNSPLH

len: 10
v_gene: TRBV7-2
j_gene: TRBJ2-7
CDR3aa: ASSVRSYEQY

len: 14
v_gene: TRBV6-1
j_gene: TRBJ1-5
CDR3aa: ASSELATYSNQPQH

len: 14
v_gene: TRBV5-1
j_gene: TRBJ1-5
CDR3aa: ASSLEGRGEDQPQH

len: 12
v_gene: TRBV19
j_gene: TRBJ1-5
CDR3aa: ASAGTGGNQPQH

len: 13
v_gene: TRBV28
j_gene: TRBJ2-1
CDR3aa: ASSPRSGLYNEQF

len: 14
v_gene: TRBV5-1
j_gene: TRBJ1-2
CDR3aa: ASSPAPGQGTYGYT

len: 14
v_gene: TRBV11-3
j_gene: TRBJ2-1
CDR3aa: ASSLGVSGSLNEQF

len: 13
v_gene: TRBV28
j_gene: TRBJ2-5
CDR3aa: ASSLHGQVKETQY

len: 13
v_gene: TRBV5-1
j_gene: TRBJ2-1
CDR3aa: ASSIDRFSYNEQF

len: 16
v_gene: TRBV5-1
j_gene: TRBJ2-5
CDR3aa: ASSFRGERVAGEETQY

len: 14
v_gene: TRBV6-2/TRBV6-3
j_gene: TRBJ2-2
CDR3aa: ASSVPGGGRFGELF

len: 15
v_gene: TRBV5-4
j_gene: TRBJ1-2
CDR3aa: ASSLVRGPSGTYGYT